What follows describes a single TCR beta chain. The antigen remains undetermined. Some clones are missing from TCRdb's copy, which holds only in-frame ones; the method was immunoSEQ multiplex PCR. The profile shows around 2.5 million clones, roughly 93% of them singletons. The sample is drawn from a study of shared clonotypes between healthy human individuals. Study-wide results and limits: Naive subsets tended to show greater estimated richness than memory subsets.

The V end lost 5 bases, the J end lost 2 bases, and 4 bases lay between the germline ends. The CDR3 loop spans 12 amino acids. Per the germline V gene, CDR1 is SEHNR and CDR2 is FQNEAQ (reference sequence). Sequencing was done on a sample of naive CD4+ T cells from PBMCs. The subset: CD45RA+ positively selected. The receptor was isolated from a man between 18 and 29 years old in good health. Some clones in this sample may be carry-over from other donors' samples. The chain couples TRBV7-9 to TRBJ2-1; D gene unclear. The CDR3 loop reads CASSNTYNEQFF. The CDR3 DNA is TGTGCCAGCAGCAACACCTACAATGAGCAGTTCTTC. The variable domain in full, completed from reference TRBV7-9 and TRBJ2-1, reads DTGVSQNPRHKITKRGQNVTFRCDPISEHNRLYWYRQTLGQGPEFLTYFQNEAQLEKSRLLSDRFSAERPKGSFSTLEIQRTEQGDSAMYLCASSNTYNEQFFGPGTRLTVL.